The clone carrying this T cell receptor beta chain was observed at least ten times. This sample was taken from a study of T cells in Graves' hyperthyroidism and ophthalmopathy. The study left out patients who had uncontrolled infection, other autoimmune disease, pregnancy or lactation. Cells are PBMCs isolated from about 10 ml of fresh blood. Amplified TCR beta CDR3 regions came from RNA transcripts. A first-round RT-PCR of the TCR CDR3 used the HTBI primer set. TCRdb reanalysed the multiplex PCR reads using MiXCR and keeps one entry per CDR3 protein. The table has roughly 420,000 distinct CDR3 sequences, around 16% seen once; the top ten hold approximately 14%. The CDR3 spans 13 residues. Germline-derived CDR1 and CDR2 are DFQATT and SNEGSKA (reference sequence). The V gene lost 6 bases and the J gene lost 5 bases, with 16 bases spanning the gap.

Sequencing was performed on blood. The rearrangement uses TRBV20-1 and TRBJ2-5; weak D call: TRBD2 (6 bases). This clonotype was sampled from a woman aged 18-29 years with Graves' hyperthyroidism. CDR3 in DNA: TGCAGTGCCCTCCTAGCGACCAGGGAGACCCAGTACTTC. Translation gives CSALLATRETQYF.